This is a list of T cell receptor beta chains from one sample in a study of blood T cell repertoires in COVID-19. Some clones are missing from TCRdb's copy, which holds only in-frame ones; the method was immunoSEQ multiplex PCR. The data show 300,000 to 400,000 clones, around nine tenths seen once. Sample: peripheral blood. The receptor set was obtained from a man aged 45 to 65 with active or convalescent COVID-19. CDR3s include the opening cysteine and the closing phenylalanine or tryptophan. The order of the fields is D gene, J gene, V gene, clone size, CDR3 protein, CDR3 DNA. D genes are given only for firm matches. Expanded clones get a size class; other rows say once, few or many, or leave the size out.

d_call: .; j_call: TRBJ1-4; v_call: TRBV4-2; clone_size: .; cdr3_aa: CASSASTGNNEKLFF; cdr3_nt: TGTGCCAGCAGCGCCTCCACAGGGAATAATGAAAAACTGTTTTTT
d_call: TRBD1; j_call: TRBJ2-7; v_call: TRBV28; clone_size: .; cdr3_aa: CASRTGTGSPYEQYF; cdr3_nt: TGTGCCAGCAGAACTGGGACAGGCAGCCCCTACGAGCAGTACTTC
d_call: TRBD1; j_call: TRBJ1-2; v_call: TRBV12-3/TRBV12-4; clone_size: .; cdr3_aa: CASSVTGGSGYTF; cdr3_nt: TGTGCCAGCAGTGTGACAGGGGGCAGTGGCTACACCTTC
d_call: TRBD1; j_call: TRBJ2-3; v_call: TRBV5-4; clone_size: .; cdr3_aa: CASSGQGTDTQYF; cdr3_nt: TGTGCCAGCAGCGGACAGGGAACAGATACGCAGTATTTT
d_call: .; j_call: TRBJ1-6; v_call: TRBV5-6; clone_size: .; cdr3_aa: CASSQSYSPLHF; cdr3_nt: TGTGCCAGCAGCCAGTCCTATTCACCCCTCCACTTT
d_call: TRBD1; j_call: TRBJ1-5; v_call: TRBV9; clone_size: .; cdr3_aa: CASSVAGTGDQPQHF; cdr3_nt: TGTGCCAGCAGCGTAGCTGGGACAGGAGACCAGCCCCAGCATTTT
d_call: .; j_call: TRBJ1-5; v_call: TRBV28; clone_size: few; cdr3_aa: CASSFLGRGQPQHF; cdr3_nt: TGTGCCAGCAGTTTCTTAGGGAGGGGTCAGCCCCAGCATTTT
d_call: TRBD1; j_call: TRBJ1-2; v_call: TRBV5-4; clone_size: .; cdr3_aa: CASSLRDSDNYGYTF; cdr3_nt: TGTGCCAGCAGCTTGCGGGACAGTGATAACTATGGCTACACCTTC
d_call: .; j_call: TRBJ1-1; v_call: TRBV11-1; clone_size: .; cdr3_aa: CASSPGTLNTEAFF; cdr3_nt: TGTGCCAGCAGCCCGGGTACTCTGAACACTGAAGCTTTCTTT
d_call: TRBD1; j_call: TRBJ1-1; v_call: TRBV7-9; clone_size: .; cdr3_aa: CASSLRGTGGTEAFF; cdr3_nt: TGTGCCAGCAGCTTACGCGGGACAGGGGGCACTGAAGCTTTCTTT
d_call: .; j_call: TRBJ2-7; v_call: TRBV5-1; clone_size: .; cdr3_aa: CASSVNPQGGYEQYF; cdr3_nt: TGCGCCAGCAGCGTAAACCCCCAGGGTGGCTACGAGCAGTACTTC
d_call: .; j_call: TRBJ2-3; v_call: TRBV5-1; clone_size: .; cdr3_aa: CASSSWDTGTDTQYF; cdr3_nt: TGCGCCAGCAGCTCCTGGGACACGGGGACAGATACGCAGTATTTT
d_call: .; j_call: TRBJ1-5; v_call: TRBV11-2; clone_size: .; cdr3_aa: CASSSESQPQHF; cdr3_nt: TGTGCCAGCAGCTCCGAGAGTCAGCCCCAGCATTTT
d_call: .; j_call: TRBJ2-5; v_call: TRBV4-3; clone_size: .; cdr3_aa: CASSQGSASAAETQYF; cdr3_nt: TGCGCCAGCAGCCAAGGATCAGCGAGCGCAGCTGAGACCCAGTACTTC
d_call: .; j_call: TRBJ1-5; v_call: TRBV2; clone_size: .; cdr3_aa: CASGGVYNQPQHF; cdr3_nt: TGTGCCAGCGGGGGGGTTTACAATCAGCCCCAGCATTTT
d_call: .; j_call: TRBJ2-2; v_call: TRBV19; clone_size: .; cdr3_aa: CASRKGENTGELFF; cdr3_nt: TGTGCCAGTAGGAAGGGGGAGAACACCGGGGAGCTGTTTTTT
d_call: .; j_call: TRBJ2-2; v_call: TRBV2; clone_size: .; cdr3_aa: CASSEGLPGTGELFF; cdr3_nt: TGTGCCAGCAGTGAAGGACTGCCGGGCACCGGGGAGCTGTTTTTT
d_call: TRBD1; j_call: TRBJ2-7; v_call: TRBV28; clone_size: .; cdr3_aa: CASSSGQFPYEQYF; cdr3_nt: TGTGCCAGCAGTTCGGGACAGTTCCCCTACGAGCAGTACTTC
d_call: TRBD2; j_call: TRBJ2-3; v_call: TRBV6-1; clone_size: .; cdr3_aa: CASSESLAGPDTQYF; cdr3_nt: TGTGCCAGCAGTGAAAGTCTAGCGGGGCCAGATACGCAGTATTTT
d_call: TRBD1; j_call: TRBJ1-5; v_call: TRBV19; clone_size: .; cdr3_aa: CASSRDRWTLQPQHF; cdr3_nt: TGTGCCAGTAGTCGGGACAGGTGGACACTACAGCCCCAGCATTTT
d_call: .; j_call: TRBJ2-7; v_call: TRBV11-1; clone_size: .; cdr3_aa: CASSLSQLDEQYF; cdr3_nt: TGTGCCAGCAGCTTATCTCAGTTGGACGAGCAGTACTTC
d_call: TRBD1; j_call: TRBJ1-1; v_call: TRBV7-2; clone_size: .; cdr3_aa: CASSPYRQGTGVTEAFF; cdr3_nt: TGTGCCAGCAGCCCATATAGACAGGGGACGGGCGTAACTGAAGCTTTCTTT
d_call: .; j_call: TRBJ1-1; v_call: TRBV18; clone_size: .; cdr3_aa: CASSPLLSENTEAFF; cdr3_nt: TGTGCCAGCTCACCACTTCTTAGCGAGAACACTGAAGCTTTCTTT
d_call: .; j_call: TRBJ1-5; v_call: TRBV28; clone_size: .; cdr3_aa: CASTPGTHSNQPQHF; cdr3_nt: TGTGCCAGCACCCCAGGAACCCATAGCAATCAGCCCCAGCATTTT
d_call: .; j_call: TRBJ1-5; v_call: TRBV6-6; clone_size: few; cdr3_aa: CASLGQGQAQPQHF; cdr3_nt: TGTGCCAGCTTAGGGCAGGGTCAGGCTCAGCCCCAGCATTTT
d_call: .; j_call: TRBJ1-2; v_call: TRBV15; clone_size: .; cdr3_aa: CATSRDQTPPGRGYTF; cdr3_nt: TGTGCCACCAGCAGAGATCAAACACCACCGGGTCGTGGCTACACCTTC
d_call: .; j_call: TRBJ1-1; v_call: TRBV19; clone_size: .; cdr3_aa: CASSIGLRDTEAFF; cdr3_nt: TGTGCCAGTAGTATAGGCCTTCGGGACACTGAAGCTTTCTTT
d_call: .; j_call: TRBJ1-6; v_call: TRBV7-3; clone_size: .; cdr3_aa: CASSLTQGGNSPLHF; cdr3_nt: TGTGCCAGCAGCTTAACACAGGGCGGGAATTCACCCCTCCACTTT
d_call: TRBD1; j_call: TRBJ2-3; v_call: TRBV11-3; clone_size: .; cdr3_aa: CASSPGQGNPPGQYF; cdr3_nt: TGTGCCAGCAGTCCGGGACAGGGAAATCCCCCCGGGCAGTATTTT
d_call: .; j_call: TRBJ1-3; v_call: TRBV28; clone_size: once; cdr3_aa: CASSPQTGPDTIYF; cdr3_nt: TGTGCCAGCAGTCCCCAGACAGGCCCGGACACCATATATTTT
d_call: .; j_call: TRBJ2-1; v_call: TRBV5-1; clone_size: .; cdr3_aa: CASSLGGQNNEQFF; cdr3_nt: TGCGCCAGCAGCTTGGGGGGGCAGAACAATGAGCAGTTCTTC
d_call: .; j_call: TRBJ1-5; v_call: TRBV9; clone_size: .; cdr3_aa: CASSVGGGGAQPQHF; cdr3_nt: TGTGCCAGCAGCGTAGGAGGGGGAGGGGCTCAGCCCCAGCATTTT
d_call: .; j_call: TRBJ1-5; v_call: TRBV6-5; clone_size: .; cdr3_aa: CATRREGNSNQPQHF; cdr3_nt: TGTGCCACCCGCAGAGAGGGAAATAGCAATCAGCCCCAGCATTTT
d_call: TRBD1; j_call: TRBJ2-7; v_call: TRBV6-5; clone_size: .; cdr3_aa: CASKQQGAVYEQYF; cdr3_nt: TGTGCCAGCAAACAACAGGGGGCAGTCTACGAGCAGTACTTC
d_call: .; j_call: TRBJ2-7; v_call: TRBV18; clone_size: .; cdr3_aa: CASSLAGASYEQYF; cdr3_nt: TGTGCCAGCTCACTTGCAGGGGCCTCCTACGAGCAGTACTTC
d_call: TRBD2; j_call: TRBJ2-5; v_call: TRBV4-2; clone_size: .; cdr3_aa: CASSQVTSGETQYF; cdr3_nt: TGTGCCAGCAGCCAGGTGACTAGCGGCGAGACCCAGTACTTC
d_call: .; j_call: TRBJ1-5; v_call: TRBV3-1/TRBV3-2; clone_size: .; cdr3_aa: CASSQGRKGPQHF; cdr3_nt: TGTGCCAGCAGCCAAGGGCGGAAAGGGCCCCAGCATTTT
d_call: TRBD2; j_call: TRBJ2-1; v_call: TRBV19; clone_size: .; cdr3_aa: CASSLAGSSYNEQFF; cdr3_nt: TGTGCCAGTAGTTTAGCGGGAAGCTCCTACAATGAGCAGTTCTTC
d_call: TRBD1; j_call: TRBJ2-1; v_call: TRBV5-4; clone_size: .; cdr3_aa: CASSLQGAARNEQFF; cdr3_nt: TGTGCCAGCAGCCTACAGGGGGCCGCTAGAAATGAGCAGTTCTTC
d_call: .; j_call: TRBJ2-2; v_call: TRBV18; clone_size: .; cdr3_aa: CASSRASPPDTGELFF; cdr3_nt: TGTGCCAGCTCGCGAGCGTCACCGCCCGACACCGGGGAGCTGTTTTTT
d_call: TRBD2; j_call: TRBJ2-4; v_call: TRBV5-1; clone_size: .; cdr3_aa: CASTRLAGGPNIQYF; cdr3_nt: TGCGCCAGCACTAGGCTAGCGGGAGGGCCGAACATTCAGTACTTC
d_call: .; j_call: TRBJ1-2; v_call: TRBV7-9; clone_size: .; cdr3_aa: CASSLDPLSGYTF; cdr3_nt: TGTGCCAGCAGCTTAGATCCCCTTTCTGGCTACACCTTC